Given below is one T cell receptor beta chain in context. The antigen remains undetermined. The sample belongs to a study of T cells in Graves' hyperthyroidism and ophthalmopathy. Findings of the study overall: Among clonotypes expanded in thyroid above 0.001, most were also found in blood.

Trimming took off 4 bases at V and 7 bases at J, with 14 bases between the two ends. The germline V gene encodes CDR1 MGHDK and CDR2 SYGVNS. The CDR3 consists of 14 residues. The patients, who ranged from 18 to 65 in age, presented with newly diagnosed hyperthyroidism lasting under 2 months. Based on clinical symptoms, serum thyroxine and TRAb, thyroid ultrasound and orbital computed tomography, diagnoses were reached. RNA transcripts served as the template for amplifying TCR beta CDR3 regions. Primed by the HTBI set, a first-round RT-PCR was run on the TCR CDR3. MiXCR, run by TCRdb on the multiplex PCR reads, gives a single entry per CDR3 protein. The sample has approximately 24,000 distinct CDR3 sequences; less than 65% are singletons.

This clonotype was sampled from a woman between 40 and 55 years old with Graves' hyperthyroidism that later progressed to Graves' ophthalmopathy. Sequencing used blood. The chain links TRBV25-1 to TRBJ1-5; D unresolved. The CDR3 region has the DNA TGTGCCAGCAGTGGCTCCCGGACGGGACAGCCCCAGCATTTT. Translated: CASSGSRTGQPQHF.